The following is a T cell receptor (beta chain) sequence with its context. The data originate from a study of blood T cell repertoires in COVID-19. Across the whole study: Samples of COVID-19 (acute and convalescent) were obtained from the United States, Italy and Spain.

This table comes from immunoSEQ multiplex PCR, and its TCRdb copy is limited to in-frame clones, with some not included. Among about 190,000 clones listed, 65% to 85% were seen once. The CDR3 loop spans 16 amino acids. Trimming removed 5 bases from V and 6 bases from J; junction bases left unmatched: 10. CDR1 is SNHLY, CDR2 FYNNEI, per germline. In assigning cohorts, the study relied on participant-reported clinical history. In Cohort 3, a recovered donor had either two negative PCRs, clearance, or symptom resolution. The sequence was collected from a woman aged 30 to 39 who had recovered from COVID-19. The specimen was PBMCs or T cells enriched from blood (not recorded which). The V call is TRBV2, the J call TRBJ2-7; 13 bases agree with TRBD2. The DNA of the CDR3 is TGTGCCAGCAGTCTTACTAGCGGGGGGGCCTTCGGCGAGCAGTACGTC. Translated, it gives CASSLTSGGAFGEQYV.